This T cell receptor beta chain was captured in a study of Ad26.COV2.S vaccination and SARS-CoV-2 variants. Study-level results: Placebo recipients showed lower spike-specific TCR breadth than vaccinees. Assessments of TCR breadth and depth may have underestimated the total T cell responses. Non-spike TCR breadth was similar in vaccine and placebo recipients. CD8+ and CD4+ T cells specific for spike reportedly responded with substantial breadth after vaccination.

The CDR3 contains 15 residues. Trimming removed 7 bases at V and 4 bases at J, with 16 bases between. Germline lookup yields CDR1 MNHEY and CDR2 SVGAGI. This clone was found once. The target antigen is unknown. This table comes from immunoSEQ multiplex PCR, and its TCRdb copy is limited to in-frame clones, with some not included. The table has about 100,000 clones, over 60% seen once; the top ten hold approximately 15%. J is TRBJ2-2 and V is TRBV6-5; D gene uncertain. Material: peripheral blood, obtained after recovery from COVID-19. The source is a human donor who had recovered from COVID-19. CDR3 nucleotide sequence: TGTGCCAGCACCCCCCGTAAGCGAGGCACCGGGGAGCTGTTTTTT. This sequence encodes CASTPRKRGTGELFF.